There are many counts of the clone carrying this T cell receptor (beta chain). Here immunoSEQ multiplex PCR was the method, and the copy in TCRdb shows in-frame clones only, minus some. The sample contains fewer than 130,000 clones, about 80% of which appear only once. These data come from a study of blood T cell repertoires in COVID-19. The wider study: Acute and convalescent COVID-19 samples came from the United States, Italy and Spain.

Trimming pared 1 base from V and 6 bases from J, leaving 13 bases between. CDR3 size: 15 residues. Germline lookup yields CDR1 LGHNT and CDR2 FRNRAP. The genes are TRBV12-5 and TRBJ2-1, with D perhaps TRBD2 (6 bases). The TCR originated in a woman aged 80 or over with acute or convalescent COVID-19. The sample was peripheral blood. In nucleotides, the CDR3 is TGTGCTAGTGGTTTGGGAACTAGCTCTCTCAATGAGCAGTTCTTC. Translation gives CASGLGTSSLNEQFF. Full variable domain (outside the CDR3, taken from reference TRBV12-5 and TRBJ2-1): DARVTQTPRHKVTEMGQEVTMRCQPILGHNTVFWYRQTMMQGLELLAYFRNRAPLDDSGMPKDRFSAEMPDATLATLKIQPSEPRDSAVYFCASGLGTSSLNEQFFGPGTRLTVL.